These 30 T cell receptor beta chains were all obtained from the same sample, sequenced in a study of blood T cell repertoires in COVID-19. Assay: immunoSEQ multiplex PCR; the TCRdb copy retains only in-frame clones and omits some. The data contain more than 85,000 clones, 84% of them singletons. Sequencing was performed on peripheral blood. These receptors were obtained from a human donor in a cohort sampled during active COVID-19.

The V and J genes are TRBV19 and TRBJ1-6, with D possibly TRBD1 on 5 matching bases. Germline CDR1 reads LNHDA; CDR2 reads SQIVND (reference sequence). V gave up 3 bases and J gave up 6 bases, with 12 bases separating them. The CDR3 consists of 15 residues. CDR3 in DNA: TGTGCCAGTAGTATGGGACTTCGCGGTAATTCACCCCTCCACTTT. It translates to CASSMGLRGNSPLHF. The full variable domain, completed using reference TRBV19 and TRBJ1-6, is DGGITQSPKYLFRKEGQNVTLSCEQNLNHDAMYWYRQDPGQGLRLIYYSQIVNDFQKGDIAEGYSVSREKKESFPLTVTSAQKNPTAFYLCASSMGLRGNSPLHFGNGTRLTVT.

The CDR3 spells CSASAGQGEAFF. The CDR3 region has the DNA TGCAGTGCTAGTGCCGGACAGGGTGAAGCTTTCTTT. This chain uses TRBV20-1 with TRBJ1-1; 8 positions agree with TRBD1. This CDR3 region has 12 residues. Germline assignment: CDR1 DFQATT and CDR2 SNEGSKA (reference sequence). J was trimmed by 7 bases and V by 3 bases; bases with no gene match: 4.

The rearrangement joins TRBV11-2 to TRBJ2-5; TRBD2 might be the D (6 bases). Germline V gene sequence: CDR1 SGHAT, CDR2 FQNNGV. The CDR3 has 16 residues. Trimming left V 3 bases short and J 2 bases short, with 16 bases between. The CDR3 sequence: CASSFGLARVQETQYF. The CDR3 DNA reads as TGTGCCAGCAGCTTTGGGCTAGCGAGAGTACAAGAGACCCAGTACTTC.

The J gene is TRBJ2-2, the V gene TRBV7-8, with unresolved D. The germline V and J ends were trimmed by 5 bases and 4 bases, with 14 bases remaining between them. Germline assignment: CDR1 SGHVS and CDR2 FQNEAQ. The length of the CDR3 is 15 residues. CDR3 DNA: TGTGCCAGCAGCCGGCAAGGAGCCCTCACCGGGGAGCTGTTTTTT. Its translation: CASSRQGALTGELFF.

This sequence joins TRBV19 and TRBJ1-5; D is ambiguous. This CDR3 comprises 12 residues. Trimming removed 4 bases from V and 5 bases from J, with 6 bases in between. Per the germline V gene, CDR1 is LNHDA and CDR2 is SQIVND (reference sequence). The CDR3: CASSTGDQPQHF. CDR3 nucleotides: TGTGCCAGTAGTACCGGGGATCAGCCCCAGCATTTT.

The chain joins TRBV18 to TRBJ2-7; 11 bases match TRBD2. Trimming removed 6 bases from V and 1 base from J; junction bases left unmatched: 5. Per germline, CDR1 KGHSH and CDR2 LQKENI. This CDR3 region has 15 residues. In DNA, the CDR3 is TGTGCCAGCTCGATCGGGACTAGCGGATCCTACGAGCAGTACTTC. Its protein product is CASSIGTSGSYEQYF.

This clone was counted a few times. V and J are TRBV4-2 and TRBJ2-5; 14 bases match TRBD2. J lost 5 bases, V lost 0 bases, and 5 bases had no gene match. This CDR3 is 17 amino acids long. From germline, CDR1 is LGHNA and CDR2 YNFKEQ. CDR3: CASSQDSGTSGSETQYF. The DNA for the CDR3 is TGTGCCAGCAGCCAAGATAGTGGGACTAGCGGGAGTGAGACCCAGTACTTC.

The rearrangement links TRBV12-5 to TRBJ1-1; TRBD1 matches at 7 bases. The J segment lost 1 base and the V segment lost 0 bases, leaving 14 bases of the junction unmatched. Germline V lookup: CDR1 LGHNT, CDR2 FRNRAP. The CDR3 has 19 amino acids. The CDR3 DNA sequence: TGTGCTAGTGGTTTGGTACTGGGGTTGATAGGGGGCGCGAACACTGAAGCTTTCTTT. The encoded protein is CASGLVLGLIGGANTEAFF.

This chain's CDR3 is CASSDPADYGYTF. As DNA, the CDR3 is TGTGCCAGCAGTGACCCCGCGGACTATGGCTACACCTTC. The V and J genes are TRBV2 and TRBJ1-2; no reliable D call. The CDR3 extends over 13 amino acids. Germline CDR1 and CDR2: SNHLY and FYNNEI. V shed 3 bases and J shed 3 bases, with 8 bases lying between them.

In its sample, this clone was seen a few times. The genes are TRBV9 and TRBJ2-7; D call uncertain. Germline V lookup: CDR1 SGDLS, CDR2 YYNGEE. This CDR3 comprises 15 residues. The germline V and J ends were trimmed by 0 bases and 2 bases, with 12 bases remaining between them. CDR3: CASSVDAGSPYEQYF. The CDR3 region has the DNA TGTGCCAGCAGCGTAGACGCCGGGTCCCCCTACGAGCAGTACTTC.

In DNA, the CDR3 is TGTGCCAGCAGCTCCCTCCAGGCGGAAGCTTTCTTT. Encoded protein: CASSSLQAEAFF. This chain connects TRBV7-9 to TRBJ1-1; no definite D call. The germline CDR1 and CDR2 sequences are SEHNR and FQNEAQ (reference sequence). The V end lost 4 bases, the J end lost 8 bases, and 11 bases lay between the germline ends. The CDR3 contains 12 residues.

This chain connects TRBV7-2 to TRBJ2-3; 12 nucleotides agree with TRBD2. The CDR3 covers 16 residues. CDR1 SGHTA and CDR2 FQGNSA come from the germline V gene. V gave up 5 bases and J gave up 6 bases; unmatched junction bases: 9. The CDR3 nucleotides read TGTGCCAGCAGCCCCGGACTAGCGGGGAGAGGGGATACGCAGTATTTT. Residues: CASSPGLAGRGDTQYF.

The rearrangement links TRBV6-5 to TRBJ2-1, with 7 bases that match TRBD2. The ends lost 6 bases at V and 6 bases at J; junction bases unmatched: 11. The CDR3 runs to 15 residues. Germline V gives CDR1 MNHEY, CDR2 SVGAGI. The CDR3 nucleotides read TGTGCCAGCAGCGACATGACCGCGGGGGTCAATGAGCAGTTCTTC. Translation gives CASSDMTAGVNEQFF.

This clone occurred once. This chain links TRBV19 with TRBJ2-7; D possibly corresponds to TRBD2 (5 bases). The V gene's germline CDR1 is LNHDA and CDR2 SQIVND (reference sequence). The CDR3 has 13 residues. V lost 1 base and J 6 bases, leaving 10 bases between the germline ends. The CDR3 sequence is CASSIGGLSEQYF. The CDR3 nucleotides read TGTGCCAGTAGTATAGGCGGGTTATCCGAGCAGTACTTC.

The genes are TRBV5-6 and TRBJ2-1; weak D call: TRBD1 (5 bases). This CDR3 is built from 13 residues. Deletions cut 0 bases from V and 9 bases from J, with 10 bases between. Germline CDR1 reads SGHDT; CDR2 reads YYEEEE. The CDR3 DNA reads as TGTGCCAGCAGCTTGGCCAGGGAATTTGAGCAGTTCTTC. Translation: CASSLAREFEQFF.

The chain joins TRBV11-2 to TRBJ1-6, with a tentative D call TRBD1 (6 bases). The CDR3 has 15 residues. The V end was cut by 5 bases, the J end by 7 bases, with 15 bases between. Germline assignment: CDR1 SGHAT and CDR2 FQNNGV. The CDR3 nucleotides are TGTGCCAGCAGCGCTGAGGGGGAGAGGAATTCACCCCTCCACTTT. Amino acids: CASSAEGERNSPLHF.

This clone was seen once. The rearrangement joins TRBV27 to TRBJ1-5; D possibly corresponds to TRBD1 (5 bases). V lost 4 bases and J lost 9, with 16 bases in between. CDR3 length: 14 residues. CDR1 and CDR2 (germline): MNHEY, SMNVEV (reference sequence). This CDR3 reads CASSSGQPGMPQHF. CDR3 nucleotides: TGTGCCAGCAGTTCCGGCCAGCCAGGGATGCCCCAGCATTTT.

This rearrangement joins TRBV7-2 to TRBJ2-1; TRBD2 aligns across 10 bases. Trimming removed 2 bases from V and 7 bases from J; junction bases left unmatched: 2. CDR3 length: 14 residues. Germline V lookup: CDR1 SGHTA, CDR2 FQGNSA. Here the CDR3 DNA reads TGTGCCAGCAGCTTAAGCGGGGGGGCGAATGAGCAGTTCTTC. Translation: CASSLSGGANEQFF.

The rearrangement joins TRBV27 to TRBJ1-5, with TRBD1 as a possible D gene (5 bases). The CDR3 consists of 13 residues. With 5 bases removed from V and 5 bases from J, the gap between germline ends came to 10 bases. The germline V gene encodes CDR1 MNHEY and CDR2 SMNVEV (reference sequence). The CDR3 here is CASSRQLDQPQHF. Written as DNA, the CDR3 is TGTGCCAGCAGTCGACAGTTAGATCAGCCCCAGCATTTT.

This clone has only a few counts. CDR3 in amino acids: CASSQETPLSGNTIYF. The DNA for the CDR3 is TGCGCCAGCAGCCAAGAAACTCCGCTCTCTGGAAACACCATATATTTT. The chain recombines TRBV4-3 with TRBJ1-3; the D is unclear. V was clipped by 0 bases and J by 0 bases, with 9 bases between them. In germline, CDR1 is LGHNA, CDR2 YSLEER. This CDR3 has 16 residues.

The chain uses TRBV11-2 and TRBJ2-5; 10 bases are shared with TRBD1. Trimming at V came to 2 bases and at J to 4 bases, leaving 10 bases not matched to a gene. CDR1 is SGHAT, CDR2 FQNNGV, per germline. The CDR3 has 17 amino acids. In DNA, the CDR3 is TGTGCCAGCAGCTTAAGACCCCCGACAGGGGGCGCAGAGACCCAGTACTTC. Its protein is CASSLRPPTGGAETQYF.

V is TRBV23-1 and J is TRBJ2-4; TRBD1 matches 10 bases. TRBV23-1 is an ORF, with its function uncertain. Trimming removed 3 bases from V and 1 base from J; junction bases left unmatched: 15. This CDR3 spans 20 amino acids. CDR3 loop: CASSQGGPGTGEGAKNIQYF. The CDR3 DNA reads TGCGCCAGCAGTCAGGGGGGTCCCGGGACAGGGGAAGGGGCCAAAAACATTCAGTACTTC.

This clone was counted a few times. J is TRBJ1-1 and V is TRBV6-5; 11 bases line up with TRBD1. J lost 3 bases, V lost 6 bases, and 6 bases had no gene match. The length of the CDR3 is 15 residues. Germline V gives CDR1 MNHEY, CDR2 SVGAGI. The CDR3 DNA reads TGTGCCAGCAGAGGACAGGGGGCAGGGGACACTGAAGCTTTCTTT. Protein sequence: CASRGQGAGDTEAFF.

V gene TRBV27 combines with J gene TRBJ2-1; 15 positions match TRBD2. CDR3 length equals 23 residues. Germline V CDR1 and CDR2: MNHEY, SMNVEV (reference sequence). The V segment lost 6 bases and the J segment 1 base; nucleotides outside the gene matches: 22. CDR3 sequence reads: CASRGLRSHLGLAGGLSYNEQFF. The CDR3 DNA sequence: TGTGCCAGCAGGGGACTCAGATCCCACCTGGGACTAGCGGGAGGCCTATCCTACAATGAGCAGTTCTTC.

J is TRBJ1-4 and V is TRBV5-1; D ambiguous. V shed 0 bases and J shed 0 bases, with 9 bases lying between them. CDR1 and CDR2 from the germline V gene are SGHRS and YFSETQ. The CDR3 loop spans 16 amino acids. CDR3 in amino acids: CASSLGAGATNEKLFF. In DNA form, the CDR3 reads TGCGCCAGCAGCTTGGGAGCGGGAGCAACTAATGAAAAACTGTTTTTT.

This chain joins TRBV18 and TRBJ2-1, with 10 nucleotides matching TRBD2. CDR1 and CDR2 (germline): KGHSH, LQKENI. This CDR3 comprises 16 residues. Trimming at V came to 3 bases and at J to 9 bases, leaving 11 bases not matched to a gene. This chain's CDR3 is CASSPGGLAEGVEQFF. The CDR3 DNA is TGTGCCAGCTCACCTGGAGGACTAGCGGAGGGTGTTGAGCAGTTCTTC.

This rearrangement joins TRBV27 to TRBJ2-6, with 10 bases aligning to TRBD2. The V gene end was trimmed by 3 bases and the J gene end by 3 bases; junction bases not matched to a gene: 5. The CDR3 length is 17 residues. Germline V gene sequence: CDR1 MNHEY, CDR2 SMNVEV (reference sequence). CDR3 loop: CASSLASGSSGANVLTF. In DNA, the CDR3 is TGTGCCAGCAGTTTGGCTAGCGGGAGTAGTGGGGCCAACGTCCTGACTTTC.

This clone was seen only a few times. The chain carries TRBV19 and TRBJ2-1; 9 nucleotides match TRBD1. This CDR3 region has 14 residues. CDR1 LNHDA and CDR2 SQIVND come from the germline V gene (reference sequence). V was clipped by 5 bases and J by 8 bases; unmatched bases: 7. CDR3 sequence (DNA): TGTGCCAGTAGTTTCGGACAGGGGTGGGATGAGCAGTTCTTC. Its protein product is CASSFGQGWDEQFF. Using reference TRBV19 and TRBJ2-1 for the parts outside the CDR3, the full variable domain is DGGITQSPKYLFRKEGQNVTLSCEQNLNHDAMYWYRQDPGQGLRLIYYSQIVNDFQKGDIAEGYSVSREKKESFPLTVTSAQKNPTAFYLCASSFGQGWDEQFFGPGTRLTVL.

The chain links TRBV4-3 to TRBJ2-2; tentative D call: TRBD2 (6 bases). The ends were cut back, 6 bases at V and 0 bases at J, with 14 bases in the middle. Germline lookup yields CDR1 LGHNA and CDR2 YSLEER. The CDR3 is 16 amino acids. The CDR3 is CASSRDRGTNTGELFF. The CDR3 bases are TGCGCCAGCAGTCGAGACCGGGGGACGAACACCGGGGAGCTGTTTTTT.

The V and J genes are TRBV7-6 and TRBJ1-3, with TRBD1 identical over 7 bases. Germline V CDR1 and CDR2: SGHVS, FNYEAQ. The CDR3 spans 19 residues. The J segment lost 0 bases and the V segment lost 4 bases, leaving 15 bases of the junction unmatched. This chain's CDR3 is CASSSHLQGVITSGNTIYF. CDR3 in DNA: TGTGCCAGCAGCTCCCATCTCCAGGGGGTCATTACCTCTGGAAACACCATATATTTT.